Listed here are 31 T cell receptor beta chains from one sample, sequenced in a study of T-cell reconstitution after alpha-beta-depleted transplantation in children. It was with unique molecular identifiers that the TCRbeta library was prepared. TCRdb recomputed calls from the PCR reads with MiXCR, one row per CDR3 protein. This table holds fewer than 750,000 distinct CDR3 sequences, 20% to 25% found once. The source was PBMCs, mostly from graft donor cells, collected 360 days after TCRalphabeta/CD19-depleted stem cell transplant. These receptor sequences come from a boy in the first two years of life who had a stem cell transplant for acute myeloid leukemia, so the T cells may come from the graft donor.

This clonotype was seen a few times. The CDR3, as DNA: TGTGCCAGCAGCAAACAGGGACTAGCGGGGGTCCGCAATGAGCAGTTCTTC. Amino acids: CASSKQGLAGVRNEQFF. This sequence joins TRBV28 and TRBJ2-1; 14 bases are shared with TRBD2. Per germline, CDR1 MDHEN and CDR2 SYDVKM. This CDR3 has 17 residues. J gave up 6 bases and V 6 bases, and 10 bases lay outside the gene matches.

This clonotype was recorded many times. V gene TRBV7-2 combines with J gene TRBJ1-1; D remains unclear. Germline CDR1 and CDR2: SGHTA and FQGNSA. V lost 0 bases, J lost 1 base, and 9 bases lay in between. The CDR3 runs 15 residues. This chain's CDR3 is CASSLARHRNTEAFF. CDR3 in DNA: TGTGCCAGCAGCTTAGCGCGTCACAGGAACACTGAAGCTTTCTTT.

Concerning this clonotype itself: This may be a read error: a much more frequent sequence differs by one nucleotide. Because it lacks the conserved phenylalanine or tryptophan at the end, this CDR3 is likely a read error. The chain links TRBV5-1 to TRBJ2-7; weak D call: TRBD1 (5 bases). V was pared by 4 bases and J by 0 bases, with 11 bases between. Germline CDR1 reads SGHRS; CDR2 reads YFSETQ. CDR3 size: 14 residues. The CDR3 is CASSELTGSYEQYY. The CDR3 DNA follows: TGCGCCAGCAGCGAACTAACAGGCTCCTACGAGCAGTACTAC.

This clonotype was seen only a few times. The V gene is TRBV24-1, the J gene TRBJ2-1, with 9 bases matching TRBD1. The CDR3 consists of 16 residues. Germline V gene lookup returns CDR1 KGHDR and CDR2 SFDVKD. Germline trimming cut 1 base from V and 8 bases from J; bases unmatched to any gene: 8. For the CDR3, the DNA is TGTGCCACCAGTGATTTACCGGGACAGGGAGAATATGAGCAGTTCTTC. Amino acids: CATSDLPGQGEYEQFF.

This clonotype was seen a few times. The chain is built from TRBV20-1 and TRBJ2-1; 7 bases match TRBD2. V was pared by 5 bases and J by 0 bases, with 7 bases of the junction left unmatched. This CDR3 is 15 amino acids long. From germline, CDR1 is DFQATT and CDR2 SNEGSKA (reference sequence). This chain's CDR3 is CSAHVGGTSYNEQFF. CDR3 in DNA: TGCAGTGCTCACGTCGGGGGGACCTCCTACAATGAGCAGTTCTTC.

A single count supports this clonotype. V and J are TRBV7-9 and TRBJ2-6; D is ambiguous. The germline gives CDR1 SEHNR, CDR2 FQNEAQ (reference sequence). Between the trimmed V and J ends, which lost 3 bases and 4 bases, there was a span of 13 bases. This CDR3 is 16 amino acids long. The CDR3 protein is CASSLSVFEGANVLTF. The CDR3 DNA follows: TGTGCCAGCAGCTTGTCCGTCTTTGAAGGGGCCAACGTCCTGACTTTC.

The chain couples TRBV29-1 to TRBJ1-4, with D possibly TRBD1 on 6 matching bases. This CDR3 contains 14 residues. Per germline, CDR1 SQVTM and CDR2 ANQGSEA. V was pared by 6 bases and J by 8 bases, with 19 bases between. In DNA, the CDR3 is TGCAGCGTCGCCACAGGGTTGGGAACCGAAAAACTGTTTTTT. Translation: CSVATGLGTEKLFF.

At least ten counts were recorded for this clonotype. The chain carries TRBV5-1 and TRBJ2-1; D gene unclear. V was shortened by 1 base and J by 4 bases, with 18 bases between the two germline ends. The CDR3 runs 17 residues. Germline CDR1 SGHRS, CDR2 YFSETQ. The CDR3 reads CASSLNSRTLNYNEQFF. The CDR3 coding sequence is TGCGCCAGCAGCTTGAATAGCCGTACCCTAAATTACAATGAGCAGTTCTTC.

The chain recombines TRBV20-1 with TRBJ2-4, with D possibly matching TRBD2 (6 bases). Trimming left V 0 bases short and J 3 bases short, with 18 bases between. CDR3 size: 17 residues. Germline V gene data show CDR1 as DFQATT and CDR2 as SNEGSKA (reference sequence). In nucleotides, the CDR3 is TGCAGTGCTAGAGATTTGGGTCGGGGGTTCGTCAAAAACATTCAGTACTTC. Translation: CSARDLGRGFVKNIQYF.

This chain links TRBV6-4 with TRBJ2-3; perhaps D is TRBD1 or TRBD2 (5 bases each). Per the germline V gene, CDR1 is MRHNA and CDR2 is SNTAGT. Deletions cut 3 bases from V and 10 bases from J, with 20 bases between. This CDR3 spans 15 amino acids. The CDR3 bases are TGTGCCAGCAGTGATGAGGGGCGCCCAACGGAGGCGCAGTATTTT. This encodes CASSDEGRPTEAQYF.

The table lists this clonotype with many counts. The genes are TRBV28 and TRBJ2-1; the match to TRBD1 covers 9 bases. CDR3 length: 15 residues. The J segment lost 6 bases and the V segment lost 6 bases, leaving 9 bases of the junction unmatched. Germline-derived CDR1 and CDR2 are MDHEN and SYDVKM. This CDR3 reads CASSLRGTGINEQFF. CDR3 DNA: TGTGCCAGCAGCTTACGGGGGACAGGGATCAATGAGCAGTTCTTC.

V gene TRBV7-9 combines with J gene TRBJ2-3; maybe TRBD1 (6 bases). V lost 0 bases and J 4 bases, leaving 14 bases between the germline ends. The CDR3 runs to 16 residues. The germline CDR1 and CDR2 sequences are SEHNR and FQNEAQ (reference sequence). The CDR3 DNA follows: TGTGCCAGCAGCTTAGCGAGGGGGTATCCCTCAGATACGCAGTATTTT. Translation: CASSLARGYPSDTQYF.

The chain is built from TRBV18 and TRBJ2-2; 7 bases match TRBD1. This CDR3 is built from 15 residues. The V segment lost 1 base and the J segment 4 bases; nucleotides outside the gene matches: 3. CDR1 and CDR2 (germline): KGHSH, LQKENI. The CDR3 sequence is CASSPQTGPTGELFF. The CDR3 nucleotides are TGTGCCAGCTCACCACAGACAGGGCCCACCGGGGAGCTGTTTTTT.

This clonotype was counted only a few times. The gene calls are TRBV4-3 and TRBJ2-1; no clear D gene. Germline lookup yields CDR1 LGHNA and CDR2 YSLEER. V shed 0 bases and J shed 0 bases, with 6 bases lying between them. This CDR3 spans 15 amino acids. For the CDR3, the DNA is TGCGCCAGCAGCCAAGACCCCCTCTCCTACAATGAGCAGTTCTTC. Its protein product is CASSQDPLSYNEQFF.

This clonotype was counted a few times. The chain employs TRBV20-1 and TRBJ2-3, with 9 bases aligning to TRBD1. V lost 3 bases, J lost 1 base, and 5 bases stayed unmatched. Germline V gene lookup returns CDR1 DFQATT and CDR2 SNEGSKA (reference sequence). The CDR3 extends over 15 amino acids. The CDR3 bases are TGCAGTGCTAGGGAGGGGGACAGGGGCACAGATACGCAGTATTTT. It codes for CSAREGDRGTDTQYF.

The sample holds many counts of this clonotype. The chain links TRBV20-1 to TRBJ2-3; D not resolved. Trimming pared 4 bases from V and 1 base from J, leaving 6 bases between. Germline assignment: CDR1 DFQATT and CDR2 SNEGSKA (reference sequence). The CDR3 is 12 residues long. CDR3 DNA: TGCAGTGCTAATCGGCGCACAGATACGCAGTATTTT. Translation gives CSANRRTDTQYF.

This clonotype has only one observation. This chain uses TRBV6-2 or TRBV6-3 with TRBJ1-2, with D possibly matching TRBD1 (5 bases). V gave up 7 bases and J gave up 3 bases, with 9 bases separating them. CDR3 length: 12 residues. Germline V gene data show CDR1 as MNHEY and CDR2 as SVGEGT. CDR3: CASTQGYYGYTF. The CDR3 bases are TGTGCCAGCACCCAGGGTTACTATGGCTACACCTTC.

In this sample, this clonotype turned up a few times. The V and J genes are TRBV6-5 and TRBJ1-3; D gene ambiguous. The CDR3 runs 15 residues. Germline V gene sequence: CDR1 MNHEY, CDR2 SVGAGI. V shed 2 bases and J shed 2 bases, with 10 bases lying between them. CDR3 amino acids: CASSYDQTTGNTIYF. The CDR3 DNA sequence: TGTGCCAGCAGTTACGATCAGACAACTGGAAACACCATATATTTT.

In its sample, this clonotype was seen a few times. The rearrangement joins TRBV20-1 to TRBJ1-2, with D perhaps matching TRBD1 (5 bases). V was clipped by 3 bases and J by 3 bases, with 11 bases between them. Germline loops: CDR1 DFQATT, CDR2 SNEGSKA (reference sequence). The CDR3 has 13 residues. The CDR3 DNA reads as TGCAGTGCTAGCGCCCTGGGGGACTATGGCTACACCTTC. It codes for CSASALGDYGYTF.

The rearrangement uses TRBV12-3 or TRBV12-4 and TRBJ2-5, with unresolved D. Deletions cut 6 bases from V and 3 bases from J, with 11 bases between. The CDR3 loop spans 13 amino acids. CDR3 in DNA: TGTGCCAGCAGCAAACGTTATAAAGAGACCCAGTACTTC. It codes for CASSKRYKETQYF.

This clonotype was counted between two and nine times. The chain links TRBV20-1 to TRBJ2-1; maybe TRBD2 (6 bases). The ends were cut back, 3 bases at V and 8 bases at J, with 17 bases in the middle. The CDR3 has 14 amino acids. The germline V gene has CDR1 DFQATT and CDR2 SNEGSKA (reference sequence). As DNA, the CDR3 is TGCAGTGCTAGGGAGGGCAGGGTTCTGGATGAGCAGTTCTTC. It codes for CSAREGRVLDEQFF.

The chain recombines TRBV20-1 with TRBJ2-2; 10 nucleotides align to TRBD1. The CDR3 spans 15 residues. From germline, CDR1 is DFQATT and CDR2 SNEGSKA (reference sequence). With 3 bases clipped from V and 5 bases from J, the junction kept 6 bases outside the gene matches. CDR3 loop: CSARKGQGWTGELFF. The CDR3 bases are TGCAGTGCTAGGAAGGGACAGGGGTGGACCGGGGAGCTGTTTTTT.

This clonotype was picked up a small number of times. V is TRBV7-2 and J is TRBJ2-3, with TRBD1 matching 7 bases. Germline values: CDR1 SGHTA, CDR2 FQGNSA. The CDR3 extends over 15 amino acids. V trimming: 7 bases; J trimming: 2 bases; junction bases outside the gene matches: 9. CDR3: CASTRQGQFTDTQYF. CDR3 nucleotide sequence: TGTGCCAGCACCCGGCAGGGACAGTTCACAGATACGCAGTATTTT.

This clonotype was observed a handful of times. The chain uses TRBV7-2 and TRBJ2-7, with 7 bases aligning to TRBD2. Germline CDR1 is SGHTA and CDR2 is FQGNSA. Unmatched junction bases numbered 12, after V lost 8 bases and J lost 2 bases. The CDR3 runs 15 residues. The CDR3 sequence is CASSKAGTPPYEQYF. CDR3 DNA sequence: TGTGCCAGCTCGAAAGCGGGGACCCCTCCCTACGAGCAGTACTTC.

The CDR3 nucleotides read TGTGCCAGCAGCCCACTGGACAGTTTGTACGAGCAGTACGTC. This gives the protein CASSPLDSLYEQYV. The chain links TRBV28 to TRBJ2-7; possible D gene TRBD1, 6 bases. Germline V gene lookup returns CDR1 MDHEN and CDR2 SYDVKM. The CDR3 sequence is 14 residues long. The V gene lost 6 bases and the J gene lost 4 bases, with 16 bases spanning the gap.

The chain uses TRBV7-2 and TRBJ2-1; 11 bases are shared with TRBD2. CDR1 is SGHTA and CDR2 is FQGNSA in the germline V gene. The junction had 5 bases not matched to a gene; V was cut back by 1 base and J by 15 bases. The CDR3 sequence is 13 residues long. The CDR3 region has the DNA TGTGCCAGCAGCTTAGGGCTAGCGGGGGGTCTGTTCTTC. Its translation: CASSLGLAGGLFF.

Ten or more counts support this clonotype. CDR3 residues: CSVWGSSYNEQFF. The CDR3 nucleotides read TGCAGCGTCTGGGGAAGCTCCTACAATGAGCAGTTCTTC. The chain carries TRBV20-1 and TRBJ2-1, with D unresolved. The V gene's germline CDR1 is DFQATT and CDR2 SNEGSKA (reference sequence). The CDR3 covers 13 residues.

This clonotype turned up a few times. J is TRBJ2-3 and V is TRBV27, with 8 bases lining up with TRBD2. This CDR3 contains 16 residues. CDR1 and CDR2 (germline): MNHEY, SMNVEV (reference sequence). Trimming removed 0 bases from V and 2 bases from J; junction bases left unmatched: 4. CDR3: CASSLSLLAATDTQYF. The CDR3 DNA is TGTGCCAGCAGTTTATCCTTACTAGCGGCCACAGATACGCAGTATTTT.

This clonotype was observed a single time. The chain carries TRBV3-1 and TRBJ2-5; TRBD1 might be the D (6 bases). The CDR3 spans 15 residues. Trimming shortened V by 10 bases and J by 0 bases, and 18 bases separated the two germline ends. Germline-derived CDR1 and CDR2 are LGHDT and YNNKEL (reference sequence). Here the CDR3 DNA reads TGTGCCACCAGGGGAGATATCGGCTACCAAGAGACCCAGTACTTC. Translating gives CATRGDIGYQETQYF.

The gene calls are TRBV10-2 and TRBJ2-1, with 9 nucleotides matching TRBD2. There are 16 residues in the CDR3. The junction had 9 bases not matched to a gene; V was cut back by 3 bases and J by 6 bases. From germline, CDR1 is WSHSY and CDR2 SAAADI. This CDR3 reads CASSDYAGLASNEQFF. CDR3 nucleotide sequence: TGCGCCAGCAGTGACTACGCGGGACTAGCAAGCAATGAGCAGTTCTTC.

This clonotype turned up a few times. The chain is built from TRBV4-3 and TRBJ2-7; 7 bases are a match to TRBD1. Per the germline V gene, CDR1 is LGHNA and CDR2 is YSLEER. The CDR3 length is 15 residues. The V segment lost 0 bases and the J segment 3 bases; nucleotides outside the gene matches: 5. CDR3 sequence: CASSQEGTEDYEQYF. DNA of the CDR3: TGCGCCAGCAGCCAAGAAGGGACAGAGGACTACGAGCAGTACTTC.